Here is one T cell receptor (beta chain) with its context. These data are taken from a study of blood T cell repertoires in COVID-19. Measured with immunoSEQ multiplex PCR; TCRdb has only the in-frame clones, and not every one. The profile shows about 140,000 clones, 85% to 90% of them singletons. V lost 9 bases to trimming and J lost 0 bases; unmatched junction nucleotides: 2. The CDR3 extends over 13 amino acids. CDR1 and CDR2 from the germline V gene are LNHDA and SQIVND (reference sequence). The chain has TRBV19 and TRBJ1-5; TRBD1 matches at 7 bases. Sequencing was done on a sample of peripheral blood. The sequence came from a woman aged 55-70 years with acute or convalescent COVID-19. The CDR3 sequence is CASDRDSNQPQHF. The CDR3 DNA sequence: TGTGCCAGCGACAGGGATAGCAATCAGCCCCAGCATTTT. The full variable domain, in which reference TRBV19 and TRBJ1-5 provide the parts outside the CDR3, is DGGITQSPKYLFRKEGQNVTLSCEQNLNHDAMYWYRQDPGQGLRLIYYSQIVNDFQKGDIAEGYSVSREKKESFPLTVTSAQKNPTAFYLCASDRDSNQPQHFGDGTRLSIL.